The 11 T cell receptor beta chains given below trace back to one sample, sequenced in a study of cytomegalovirus exposure and HLA in healthy donors. PCR involved 60 Vbeta and 13 Jbeta primers. Only in-frame clones appear in the TCRdb table, and some are missing; sequencing was by immunoSEQ multiplex PCR. This table holds some 140,000 clones, approximately 70% found once. The sample was PBMCs. Receptors originate from a middle-aged woman in good health and CMV-seronegative.

The CDR3 DNA is TGTGCCAGCAGTTCCCCCGGACTAGCGGGGTTCTACGAGCAGTACGTC. Translating it yields CASSSPGLAGFYEQYV. The chain has TRBV6-6 and TRBJ2-7, with 12 bases lining up with TRBD2. Germline assignment: CDR1 MNHNY and CDR2 SVGAGI (reference sequence). The CDR3 covers 16 residues. The V gene end was trimmed by 4 bases and the J gene end by 3 bases; junction bases not matched to a gene: 7.

The chain is built from TRBV19 and TRBJ1-2, with D perhaps TRBD1 (5 bases). The CDR3 is 16 amino acids. The V and J ends lost 2 bases and 5 bases respectively, with 18 bases between them. Per the germline V gene, CDR1 is LNHDA and CDR2 is SQIVND (reference sequence). The CDR3 nucleotides read TGTGCCAGTAGTATAATCGCCGCCGACAGAGGATATGGCTACACCTTC. Translating it yields CASSIIAADRGYGYTF.

The chain has TRBV16 and TRBJ2-4; tentative D call: TRBD2 (5 bases). From germline, CDR1 is KGHSY and CDR2 FQNENV. The CDR3 consists of 18 residues. The V end was cut by 0 bases, the J end by 10 bases, with 25 bases between. The CDR3 sequence is CASSQSLPKRAGLRIQYF. The CDR3 nucleotides are TGTGCCAGCAGCCAATCCCTCCCCAAGAGGGCCGGGTTGAGGATTCAGTACTTC. The complete variable domain, with remaining parts taken from reference TRBV16 and TRBJ2-4, reads GEEVAQTPKHLVRGEGQKAKLYCAPIKGHSYVFWYQQVLKNEFKFLISFQNENVFDETGMPKERFSAKCLPNSPCSLEIQATKLEDSAVYFCASSQSLPKRAGLRIQYFGAGTRLSVL.

J is TRBJ1-1 and V is TRBV5-1; D is perhaps TRBD1 (5 bases). Germline-derived CDR1 and CDR2 are SGHRS and YFSETQ. This CDR3 contains 16 residues. The germline V and J ends were trimmed by 2 bases and 6 bases, with 20 bases remaining between them. The chain's CDR3 is CASSFRVGQAAAEAFF. The DNA for the CDR3 is TGCGCCAGCAGCTTCCGAGTCGGACAAGCAGCCGCTGAAGCTTTCTTT.

The chain is built from TRBV2 and TRBJ2-2, with a tentative D call TRBD1 (6 bases). Germline V lookup: CDR1 SNHLY, CDR2 FYNNEI. The CDR3 is made up of 17 amino acids. Trimming cost V 7 bases and J 0 bases, with 18 bases left between them. The CDR3 sequence: CASMELTGTTNTGELFF. DNA of the CDR3: TGTGCCAGCATGGAATTGACCGGGACAACGAACACCGGGGAGCTGTTTTTT.

About this clone: The conserved final phenylalanine or tryptophan is absent from the CDR3, which likely points to a read error. The rearrangement uses TRBV5-4 and TRBJ1-2; 9 bases match TRBD1. After removal of 4 bases from V and 3 bases from J, the junction contained 7 bases not matched to a gene. This CDR3 is built from 15 residues. Germline V lookup: CDR1 SGHNT, CDR2 YYREEE (reference sequence). The CDR3: CASSRGTGWDYGYTS. DNA for the CDR3: TGTGCCAGCAGCCGAGGGACAGGGTGGGACTATGGCTACACCTCC.

This rearrangement joins TRBV4-3 to TRBJ1-5; maybe TRBD1 (6 bases). In germline, CDR1 is LGHNA, CDR2 YSLEER. With 0 bases removed from V and 2 bases from J, the gap between germline ends came to 14 bases. This CDR3 comprises 17 residues. CDR3 protein: CASSQDRSGGGNQPQHF. CDR3 sequence (DNA): TGCGCCAGCAGCCAAGATAGATCGGGGGGCGGCAATCAGCCCCAGCATTTT.

The chain links TRBV7-8 to TRBJ2-4, with TRBD1 identical over 7 bases. This CDR3 spans 15 amino acids. The junction had 7 bases not matched to a gene; V was cut back by 5 bases and J by 3 bases. Germline assignment: CDR1 SGHVS and CDR2 FQNEAQ. The CDR3 DNA sequence: TGTGCCAGCAGCCTGATACGGGACAGCAAAAACATTCAGTACTTC. Amino acids: CASSLIRDSKNIQYF. Filled out from reference TRBV7-8 and TRBJ2-4, the complete variable domain reads GAGVSQSPRYKVAKRGQDVALRCDPISGHVSLFWYQQALGQGPEFLTYFQNEAQLDKSGLPSDRFFAERPEGSVSTLKIQRTQQEDSAVYLCASSLIRDSKNIQYFGAGTRLSVL.

The rearrangement uses TRBV5-4 and TRBJ2-5; a weak D match, TRBD2 (7 bases). In germline, CDR1 is SGHNT, CDR2 YYREEE (reference sequence). The CDR3 contains 15 residues. Trimming shortened V by 4 bases and J by 1 base, and 14 bases separated the two germline ends. This CDR3 reads CASSHGEGGQETQYF. In DNA, the CDR3 is TGTGCCAGCAGCCATGGGGAGGGGGGCCAAGAGACCCAGTACTTC.

This chain connects TRBV9 to TRBJ2-6; D ambiguous. V dropped 3 bases and J dropped 0 bases, with 13 bases sitting between them. There are 17 residues in the CDR3. Looked up from germline, CDR1 is SGDLS and CDR2 is YYNGEE. The CDR3 coding sequence is TGTGCCAGCAGCGCTCTGACAATTCCCTCTGGGGCCAACGTCCTGACTTTC. As protein: CASSALTIPSGANVLTF.

J is TRBJ1-2 and V is TRBV19, with 8 bases that match TRBD1. V was pared by 9 bases and J by 6 bases, with 6 bases of the junction left unmatched. Germline V gene lookup returns CDR1 LNHDA and CDR2 SQIVND (reference sequence). This CDR3 has 12 residues. The CDR3 bases are TGTGCCAGCGAGGGACAGGTTCATGGCTACACCTTC. It specifies CASEGQVHGYTF.